This is a list of T cell receptor beta chains from one sample in a study of T-cell reconstitution after alpha-beta-depleted transplantation in children. Via MiXCR, TCRdb re-called the PCR reads, giving one row per CDR3 protein. The table has roughly 500,000 distinct CDR3 sequences, approximately 32% seen once. The sample consisted of PBMCs from the stem cell graft donor, taken from the stem cell graft. The receptor set was obtained from a human donor who donated a stem cell graft to a child with aplastic anemia. The conserved cysteine and the conserved F or W are not part of the CDR3 here. The D gene is left open where the match is weak.

v_gene	d_gene	len	j_gene	CDR3aa
TRBV4-3	TRBD2	14	TRBJ2-5	ASSQGPAGSQETQY
TRBV5-1	TRBD2	12	TRBJ2-1	ASSLVLAGNEQF
TRBV20-1	.	13	TRBJ2-1	SARPATTSYNEQF
TRBV15	.	14	TRBJ2-3	ATSRDGAARPDTQY
TRBV25-1	TRBD1	12	TRBJ1-2	ASSDAGGVRGYT
TRBV10-3	TRBD1	10	TRBJ1-1	AIRQGAFEAF
TRBV27	.	12	TRBJ1-2	ASSFAGTPSGYT
TRBV30	.	12	TRBJ1-1	AWSVYGGNTEAF
TRBV2	.	13	TRBJ2-3	ASSGGTKSTDTQY
TRBV29-1	.	14	TRBJ1-2	SVEGAPDSSNYGYT
TRBV12-3/TRBV12-4	TRBD1	13	TRBJ1-5	ASSAGTGRHQPQH
TRBV12-3/TRBV12-4	.	12	TRBJ2-5	ASSFLATQETQY
TRBV7-2	.	12	TRBJ2-5	ASSLDRGSETQY
TRBV27	TRBD2	12	TRBJ2-1	ASSLPGGLNEQF
TRBV7-2	.	13	TRBJ2-1	ASSLETGAFNEQF
TRBV11-2	.	12	TRBJ1-4	ASSPLRGREKLF
TRBV13	TRBD1	15	TRBJ2-1	ASSLVTGLGVYNEQF
TRBV12-3/TRBV12-4	.	12	TRBJ2-3	ATYGGTGTDTQY
TRBV18	.	13	TRBJ1-1	ASSPPAGVNTEAF
TRBV16	.	13	TRBJ1-1	ASSKRATMNTEAF
TRBV20-1	TRBD2	13	TRBJ2-5	SARTSGSWGETQY
TRBV25-1	.	11	TRBJ2-5	ASSGGLPETQY
TRBV5-1	.	12	TRBJ2-5	ASSLWGAGETQY
TRBV6-5	.	12	TRBJ2-7	ASSYSPGDYEQY
TRBV7-9	.	12	TRBJ1-1	ASSHRDVSTEAF
TRBV29-1	.	12	TRBJ1-1	SVRGRMGNTEAF
TRBV12-3/TRBV12-4	TRBD1	11	TRBJ1-2	ASTVSRQGRYT
TRBV27	.	15	TRBJ2-1	ASSLEGVTQLQSEQF
TRBV15	.	16	TRBJ2-2	ATSRGNGRVPNTGELF
TRBV29-1	.	13	TRBJ2-1	SVAQAGTQGNEQF
TRBV27	.	12	TRBJ1-2	ASSITGNNYGYT
TRBV9	TRBD1	12	TRBJ1-3	ASSALGQGNTIY
TRBV18	TRBD1	13	TRBJ2-7	ASSLQQGALYEQY
TRBV9	.	13	TRBJ1-5	ASSEGDWENQPQH
TRBV18	TRBD1	15	TRBJ2-7	ASSPRGSTGGLYEQY
TRBV7-2	TRBD2	14	TRBJ2-3	ASSPGLAGVTDTQY
TRBV6-5	.	9	TRBJ1-1	ASSYGFEAF
TRBV2	TRBD1	13	TRBJ2-5	ASSLDRAPQETQY
TRBV20-1	.	12	TRBJ1-2	SAPRASARYGYT
TRBV29-1	TRBD1	12	TRBJ2-1	SVSRTGGINEQF